These T cell receptor beta chains were read from a single sample in a study of blood T cell repertoires in COVID-19. Data came from immunoSEQ multiplex PCR; TCRdb stores just in-frame clones and leaves some out. Of about 15,000 clones in the sample, about four fifths were seen once. Sequencing was performed on peripheral blood. These receptors were collected from a man in his 60s with acute or convalescent COVID-19. Both conserved end residues are part of each CDR3. The D gene is left open where the match is weak. Expanded clones get a size class; other rows say once, few or many, or leave the size out.

v_call,clone_size,j_call,d_call,cdr3_nt,cdr3_aa
TRBV11-2,NA,TRBJ2-7,NA,TGTGCCAGCAGCTTAGAAAGGCAGGTGGGTGAGCAGTACTTC,CASSLERQVGEQYF
TRBV9,NA,TRBJ2-1,NA,TGTGCCAGCAGCGTAGACTCTGCCTACAATGAGCAGTTCTTC,CASSVDSAYNEQFF
TRBV6-2/TRBV6-3,few,TRBJ1-2,TRBD1,TGTGCCAGCAGTTACTCGGGACAGCTCAGTGGCTACACCTTC,CASSYSGQLSGYTF
TRBV10-3,NA,TRBJ2-5,TRBD2,TGTGCCATCAGTGCTGCGGGAGTGGACGAGACCCAGTACTTC,CAISAAGVDETQYF
TRBV30,few,TRBJ2-7,TRBD1,TGTGCCTGGAGTGTACGGAGCTGGGACAGGGGTTCCTACGAGCAGTACTTC,CAWSVRSWDRGSYEQYF
TRBV6-2/TRBV6-3,NA,TRBJ2-2,NA,TGTGCCAGCAGCCACGACAGAAACACCGGGGAGCTGTTTTTT,CASSHDRNTGELFF
TRBV10-2,NA,TRBJ2-1,TRBD2,TGCGCCAGTAAGAGTAGCGGGGGCCAACACAATGAGCAGTTCTTC,CASKSSGGQHNEQFF
TRBV19,NA,TRBJ1-3,NA,TGTGCCAGTAGTGTACAGGGTAGTGGAAACACCATATATTTT,CASSVQGSGNTIYF
TRBV10-2,NA,TRBJ1-2,NA,TGCGCCAGCAGTCAGGACTCGGGTGGCTACACCTTC,CASSQDSGGYTF
TRBV14,few,TRBJ2-5,TRBD1,TGTGCCAGCAGCCAGCTGACAGGGGGCGCAGAGACCCAGTACTTC,CASSQLTGGAETQYF
TRBV11-2,few,TRBJ2-1,TRBD1,TGTGCCAGCAGCTTTGGGGACAGGGGGGGCGATGAGCAGTTCTTC,CASSFGDRGGDEQFF
TRBV28,NA,TRBJ1-1,NA,TGTGCCAGCAGTTTGGGGCAGAAGAACACTGAAGCTTTCTTT,CASSLGQKNTEAFF
TRBV5-1,NA,TRBJ2-5,NA,TGCGCCAGCAGCTTGGCGCCAGGCCAAGAGACCCAGTACTTC,CASSLAPGQETQYF
TRBV6-5,medium-sized,TRBJ1-2,NA,TGTGCCAGCAGTTACGGGGGGTATCGTTGGGGCTACACCTTC,CASSYGGYRWGYTF
TRBV5-1,once,TRBJ2-2,NA,TGCGCCAGCAGCTTGGGGGGAGGCACCGGGGAGCTGTTTTTT,CASSLGGGTGELFF
TRBV18,NA,TRBJ2-2,NA,TGTGCCAGCTCACCACCCTCGGGGAACACCGGGGAGCTGTTTTTT,CASSPPSGNTGELFF
TRBV11-3,NA,TRBJ2-1,NA,TGTGCCAGCAGCTTAGATACCTCCGGCAATGAGCAGTTCTTC,CASSLDTSGNEQFF
TRBV7-3,NA,TRBJ2-1,NA,TGTGCCAGCAGCTATGCTCCCGGGGGGCTCCCCTACAATGAGCAGTTCTTC,CASSYAPGGLPYNEQFF
TRBV7-2,NA,TRBJ1-1,NA,TGTGCCAGCAGCTTAAGCAGGGTGAACACTGAAGCTTTCTTT,CASSLSRVNTEAFF
TRBV6-2/TRBV6-3,NA,TRBJ1-5,TRBD1,TGTGCCAGCAGTGTGGGACAGGGGGTTCCCATCAATCAGCCCCAGCATTTT,CASSVGQGVPINQPQHF
TRBV11-2,NA,TRBJ1-1,TRBD1,TGTGCCAGCACCAGGAAGATGGTGGACAGGGTGGCGGTCACTGAAGCTTTCTTT,CASTRKMVDRVAVTEAFF
TRBV6-2/TRBV6-3,few,TRBJ2-5,TRBD2,TGTGCCAGCAGTAGAACTAGCGGGAGGGCCCACGAGACCCAGTACTTC,CASSRTSGRAHETQYF
TRBV5-6,NA,TRBJ2-3,TRBD2,TGTGCCAGCAGCCCATACCGGCGGGGGGCCACAGATACGCAGTATTTT,CASSPYRRGATDTQYF
TRBV5-8,NA,TRBJ2-3,NA,TGTGCCAGCAGCCGCGGTGCAGGGACTCACACAGATACGCAGTATTTT,CASSRGAGTHTDTQYF
TRBV9,once,TRBJ1-3,NA,TGTGCCAGCAGCTCCGACAGCGACACCATATATTTT,CASSSDSDTIYF
TRBV29-1,few,TRBJ1-2,NA,TGCAGCGTTGGACAGGACAACTATGGCTACACCTTC,CSVGQDNYGYTF
TRBV5-5,NA,TRBJ2-2,TRBD1,TGTGCCAGCAGCTTGGGGCAGGGGGCGAACACCGGGGAGCTGTTTTTT,CASSLGQGANTGELFF
TRBV5-1,few,TRBJ2-7,TRBD1,TGCGCCAGCAGCTTAGAGGGACAGGGGAACTACGAGCAGTACTTC,CASSLEGQGNYEQYF
TRBV7-2,once,TRBJ2-1,TRBD2,TGTGCCAGCAGCCGGAGCGGGAGGGCCCTCAATGAGCAGTTCTTC,CASSRSGRALNEQFF
TRBV13,NA,TRBJ1-2,NA,TGTGCCAGCAGCCCAAGAAGGGGCGGTGGCTACACCTTC,CASSPRRGGGYTF
TRBV19,once,TRBJ2-2,NA,TGTGCCAGCACCCCAACGGGCACCGGGGAGCTGTTTTTT,CASTPTGTGELFF
TRBV5-1,NA,TRBJ2-1,TRBD1,TGCGCCAGCAGCGGGGGACAGGGGGAGAGTGGAAGTAGCTACAATGAGCAGTTCTTC,CASSGGQGESGSSYNEQFF
TRBV11-2,NA,TRBJ2-1,TRBD2,TGTGCCAGCAGCTTCCTAGCGGACCCCTACAATGAGCAGTTCTTC,CASSFLADPYNEQFF
TRBV5-1,NA,TRBJ1-3,TRBD1,TGCGCCAGCAGCATAAACAGGGGTGCTGGAAACACCATATATTTT,CASSINRGAGNTIYF
TRBV2,NA,TRBJ1-6,NA,TGTGCCAGCAGGTATACAGATAATTCACCCCTCCACTTT,CASRYTDNSPLHF
TRBV5-1,NA,TRBJ2-2,NA,TGCGCCAGCAGCGAACCACAGGGTACCGGGGAGCTGTTTTTT,CASSEPQGTGELFF
TRBV30,NA,TRBJ1-2,TRBD1,TGTGCCTGGAGTACCGGGACAGGGACCTCGTATGGCTACACCTTC,CAWSTGTGTSYGYTF